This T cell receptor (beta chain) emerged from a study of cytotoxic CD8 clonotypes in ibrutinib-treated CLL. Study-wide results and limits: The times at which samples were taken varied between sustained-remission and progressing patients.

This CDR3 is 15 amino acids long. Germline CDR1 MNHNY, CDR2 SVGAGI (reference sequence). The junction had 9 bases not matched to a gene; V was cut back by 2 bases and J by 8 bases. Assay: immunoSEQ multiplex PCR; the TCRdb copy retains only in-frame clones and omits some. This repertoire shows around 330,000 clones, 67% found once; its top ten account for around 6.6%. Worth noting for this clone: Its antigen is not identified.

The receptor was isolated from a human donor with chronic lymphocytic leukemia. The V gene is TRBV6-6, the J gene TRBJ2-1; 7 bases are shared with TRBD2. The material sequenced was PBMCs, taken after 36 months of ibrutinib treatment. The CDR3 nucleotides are TGTGCCAGCAGTTACGACGGACTAGGATTCGATGAGCAGTTCTTC. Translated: CASSYDGLGFDEQFF.